The entry below describes one T cell receptor beta chain. Its target is unknown. Separate from the approximately 670-subject first cohort, the 120-subject validation cohort was the one that the donors belonged to. The sample belongs to a study of cytomegalovirus exposure and HLA in healthy donors. Study information: The roughly 700 first-cohort repertoires shared a platform with the roughly 120 validation repertoires, as reported in a later analysis. Findings and caveats of the study: Many donors shared some public TCRs, even though most TCR sequences were rare.

Assay: immunoSEQ multiplex PCR; the TCRdb copy retains only in-frame clones and omits some. Here the sample spans some 68,000 clones, 95% to 97% being singletons. The V segment lost 5 bases and the J segment 6 bases; nucleotides outside the gene matches: 4. Looked up from germline, CDR1 is MNHEY and CDR2 is SMNVEV (reference sequence). The CDR3 sequence is 14 residues long. Sequencing was carried out using PBMCs. The chain has TRBV27 and TRBJ1-5; TRBD1 aligns across 10 bases. The receptor was isolated from a man aged 18 to 35 in good health and CMV-seronegative. This CDR3 is CASSPRTGGQPQHF. CDR3 nucleotide sequence: TGTGCCAGCAGTCCTAGGACAGGGGGTCAGCCCCAGCATTTT.